These 30 T cell receptor beta chains came from one sample sequenced in a study of blood T cell repertoires in COVID-19. Some clones are missing from TCRdb's copy, which holds only in-frame ones; the method was immunoSEQ multiplex PCR. In the table there are about 250,000 clones, more than 75% of which are singletons. The specimen sequenced was peripheral blood. The receptor source for this set is an older woman who had recovered from COVID-19.

The genes are TRBV6-5 and TRBJ2-7; TRBD2 matches at 9 bases. Per germline, CDR1 MNHEY and CDR2 SVGAGI. The CDR3 loop spans 15 amino acids. V lost 3 bases, J lost 4 bases, and 7 bases stayed unmatched. CDR3 DNA sequence: TGTGCCAGCAGTTATCGGCCTAGCGGGGTGTACGAGCAGTACTTC. Translation: CASSYRPSGVYEQYF.

This clone was observed a single time. V is TRBV4-2 and J is TRBJ2-5; D perhaps matches TRBD2 (5 bases). The germline V gene encodes CDR1 LGHNA and CDR2 YNFKEQ. V gave up 0 bases and J gave up 5 bases, with 7 bases separating them. The CDR3 consists of 13 residues. The CDR3 loop reads CASSQDGEETQYF. CDR3 nucleotides: TGTGCCAGCAGCCAAGATGGGGAGGAGACCCAGTACTTC.

J is TRBJ2-4 and V is TRBV19; possibly TRBD2 for D (6 bases). Per the germline V gene, CDR1 is LNHDA and CDR2 is SQIVND (reference sequence). The CDR3 loop spans 14 amino acids. Deletions cut 5 bases from V and 11 bases from J, with 19 bases between. The CDR3 spells CASSSLRDSLVQYF. CDR3 nucleotide sequence: TGTGCCAGTAGTTCTCTCCGGGACTCCCTAGTTCAGTACTTC.

The V and J genes are TRBV27 and TRBJ2-7; D is possibly TRBD2 (5 bases). Germline CDR1 is MNHEY and CDR2 is SMNVEV (reference sequence). CDR3 size: 14 residues. V lost 7 bases, J lost 0 bases, and 13 bases lay in between. CDR3 coding DNA: TGTGCCAGCAAGAGGGCCGATAGCTCCTACGAGCAGTACTTC. Its protein product is CASKRADSSYEQYF.

The chain links TRBV5-6 to TRBJ1-2, with D possibly being TRBD1 (5 bases). The CDR3 has 14 amino acids. Germline CDR1 reads SGHDT; CDR2 reads YYEEEE. V gave up 2 bases and J gave up 7 bases, with 15 bases separating them. The CDR3 DNA reads TGTGCCAGCAGCTTTCCCCCCCAGGGCGTTGGCTACACCTTC. Translation: CASSFPPQGVGYTF.

The V gene is TRBV5-4, the J gene TRBJ2-7, with D perhaps matching TRBD1 (6 bases). The germline V gene encodes CDR1 SGHNT and CDR2 YYREEE (reference sequence). The V end lost 0 bases, the J end lost 0 bases, and 10 bases lay between the germline ends. The CDR3 is 15 amino acids. CDR3 amino acids: CASSLGRGYSYEQYF. The CDR3 DNA follows: TGTGCCAGCAGCTTGGGCAGGGGATACTCCTACGAGCAGTACTTC.

The V gene is TRBV5-1, the J gene TRBJ2-5, with 10 bases fitting TRBD2. The CDR3 runs to 17 residues. Germline V gene lookup returns CDR1 SGHRS and CDR2 YFSETQ. The V and J ends lost 1 base and 1 base, in that order; junction bases with no gene match: 7. The CDR3 spells CASSLLASGGTQETQYF. The CDR3, as DNA: TGCGCCAGCAGCTTGCTGGCTAGCGGGGGAACCCAAGAGACCCAGTACTTC.

CDR3 sequence (DNA): TGTGCCAGCAGTCCCCCTCGGGGCACTGAAGCTTTCTTT. This sequence encodes CASSPPRGTEAFF. The chain links TRBV27 to TRBJ1-1; D unclear. The V end was cut by 5 bases, the J end by 4 bases, with 11 bases between. There are 13 residues in the CDR3. Germline V gene data show CDR1 as MNHEY and CDR2 as SMNVEV (reference sequence).

This sequence joins TRBV7-2 and TRBJ1-2; 7 bases match TRBD1. Germline values: CDR1 SGHTA, CDR2 FQGNSA. The CDR3 runs to 13 residues. With V trimmed by 7 bases and J by 4 bases, 6 bases remained unmatched. The CDR3 DNA reads TGTGCCAGCATCGTAGGGGGCCCCTATGGCTACACCTTC. Protein: CASIVGGPYGYTF.

This clone appeared once. The rearrangement links TRBV28 to TRBJ2-4, with D possibly TRBD1 on 5 matching bases. CDR1 MDHEN and CDR2 SYDVKM come from the germline V gene. Between the trimmed V and J ends, which lost 2 bases and 10 bases, there was a span of 15 bases. The CDR3 is made up of 14 amino acids. The CDR3 nucleotides read TGTGCCAGCAGTTTAGGACACCAATTAGGGATTCAGTACTTC. This codes for CASSLGHQLGIQYF.

This clone was detected a few times. V usage is TRBV19 and J usage is TRBJ1-2; 9 nucleotides align to TRBD1. The CDR3 has 13 residues. V trimming: 9 bases; J trimming: 4 bases; junction bases outside the gene matches: 6. Germline loops: CDR1 LNHDA, CDR2 SQIVND (reference sequence). The CDR3 region has the DNA TGTGCCAGCATAGGACAGGGGCCCTATGGCTACACCTTC. It codes for CASIGQGPYGYTF.

The chain carries TRBV3-1 (or the pseudogene TRBV3-2) and TRBJ1-5; 8 bases are a match to TRBD1. The CDR3 length is 16 residues. The junction had 2 bases not matched to a gene; V was cut back by 0 bases and J by 1 base. Germline V gene sequence: CDR1 LGHDT, CDR2 YNNKEL (reference sequence). The CDR3 spells CASSQDTGGSNQPQHF. The CDR3 DNA is TGTGCCAGCAGCCAAGATACAGGGGGGAGCAATCAGCCCCAGCATTTT.

This chain links TRBV7-9 with TRBJ1-1; D perhaps matches TRBD1 (6 bases). V dropped 0 bases and J dropped 5 bases, with 16 bases sitting between them. CDR1 is SEHNR, CDR2 FQNEAQ, per germline (reference sequence). CDR3 length: 16 amino acids. CDR3 DNA sequence: TGTGCCAGCAGCTTAGCCCGGACAGTATCCTTTACTGAAGCTTTCTTT. Its translation: CASSLARTVSFTEAFF.

The J gene is TRBJ2-3, the V gene TRBV7-3, with D tentatively TRBD1 (6 bases). Trimming cost V 0 bases and J 5 bases, with 9 bases left between them. The germline V gene encodes CDR1 SGHTA and CDR2 FQGTGA. The CDR3 sequence is 14 residues long. CDR3 sequence reads: CASSLTGAGDTQYF. CDR3 DNA sequence: TGTGCCAGCAGCTTAACGGGGGCAGGAGATACGCAGTATTTT.

The chain recombines TRBV5-1 with TRBJ1-2; D is unresolved. V lost 1 base to trimming and J lost 5 bases, with 12 bases between them. This CDR3 comprises 14 residues. Per the germline V gene, CDR1 is SGHRS and CDR2 is YFSETQ. The CDR3 sequence is CASSLRTGWYGYTF. CDR3 nucleotides: TGCGCCAGCAGCTTGCGGACGGGGTGGTATGGCTACACCTTC.

The chain is built from TRBV7-9 and TRBJ2-5; no firm D call. This CDR3 spans 13 amino acids. CDR1 is SEHNR and CDR2 is FQNEAQ in the germline V gene (reference sequence). The V gene lost 2 bases and the J gene lost 1 base, with 5 bases spanning the gap. CDR3 in amino acids: CASSLSGQETQYF. Here the CDR3 DNA reads TGTGCCAGCAGCTTATCGGGCCAAGAGACCCAGTACTTC.

The chain couples TRBV4-3 to TRBJ1-6; the D gene is possibly TRBD1 (5 bases). The length of the CDR3 is 14 residues. Germline assignment: CDR1 LGHNA and CDR2 YSLEER. The germline V and J ends were trimmed by 4 bases and 7 bases, with 11 bases remaining between them. The chain's CDR3 is CASSPTEENSPLHF. The DNA of the CDR3 is TGCGCCAGCAGCCCGACAGAAGAGAATTCACCCCTCCACTTT.

This clone was seen once. The chain links TRBV19 to TRBJ1-5; D uncertain. Germline assignment: CDR1 LNHDA and CDR2 SQIVND (reference sequence). Trimming shortened V by 1 base and J by 4 bases, and 8 bases separated the two germline ends. There are 14 residues in the CDR3. CDR3 bases: TGTGCCAGTAGTATAGGGGCACCTAATCAGCCCCAGCATTTT. Translating gives CASSIGAPNQPQHF. The whole variable domain, remainder taken from reference TRBV19 and TRBJ1-5, is DGGITQSPKYLFRKEGQNVTLSCEQNLNHDAMYWYRQDPGQGLRLIYYSQIVNDFQKGDIAEGYSVSREKKESFPLTVTSAQKNPTAFYLCASSIGAPNQPQHFGDGTRLSIL.

This clone was seen a handful of times. V and J are TRBV4-2 and TRBJ1-1, with 7 bases aligning to TRBD1. The germline V gene encodes CDR1 LGHNA and CDR2 YNFKEQ. The J segment lost 0 bases and the V segment lost 4 bases, leaving 5 bases of the junction unmatched. This CDR3 has 15 residues. CDR3 protein: CASSLPGQLNTEAFF. In DNA, the CDR3 is TGTGCCAGCAGCCTTCCGGGACAGCTGAACACTGAAGCTTTCTTT.

CDR3 sequence: CASSLLGSSELFF. Written as DNA, the CDR3 is TGTGCCAGCAGCTTATTAGGGAGTAGTGAACTGTTTTTT. The chain is built from TRBV7-2 and TRBJ1-4; no reliable D call. V shed 2 bases and J shed 12 bases, with 13 bases lying between them. This CDR3 contains 13 residues. Germline V gene lookup returns CDR1 SGHTA and CDR2 FQGNSA.

The chain links TRBV9 to TRBJ2-3, with D possibly matching TRBD2 (6 bases). V lost 4 bases, J lost 4 bases, and 13 bases lay in between. The CDR3 runs 14 residues. Germline V gives CDR1 SGDLS, CDR2 YYNGEE. The CDR3 bases are TGTGCCAGCAGCCCGATGGACTACTCAGATACGCAGTATTTT. Its protein is CASSPMDYSDTQYF.

The chain recombines TRBV21-1 with TRBJ2-3; the D segment call TRBD2 is taken from the table without a DNA check. TRBV21-1 has pseudogene status. The CDR3 is 20 residues long. CDR3 bases: TGTGCCAGCAGCAACCCGGGACTAGCGGGGGCGCACGCCGGGCCAGATACGCAGTATTTT. Its protein is CASSNPGLAGAHAGPDTQYF.

This clone was counted only a few times. The chain joins TRBV19 to TRBJ1-5; the D gene is possibly TRBD1 (5 bases). The CDR3 loop spans 15 amino acids. The ends were cut back, 2 bases at V and 6 bases at J, with 14 bases in the middle. CDR1 LNHDA and CDR2 SQIVND come from the germline V gene (reference sequence). CDR3 protein: CASSILGDWGQPQHF. The DNA for the CDR3 is TGTGCCAGTAGTATATTAGGGGACTGGGGTCAGCCCCAGCATTTT.

CDR3 in amino acids: CASSFEAGNEKLFF. CDR3 bases: TGTGCCAGCAGCTTTGAGGCTGGAAATGAAAAACTGTTTTTT. The rearrangement uses TRBV7-9 and TRBJ1-4; D gene unclear. Germline CDR1 and CDR2: SEHNR and FQNEAQ (reference sequence). The V and J ends lost 3 bases and 5 bases respectively, with 10 bases between them. This CDR3 region has 14 residues.

The J gene is TRBJ2-7, the V gene TRBV18; tentatively, D is TRBD1 (5 bases). This CDR3 spans 14 amino acids. Trimming stripped 3 bases from V and 4 bases from J, with 13 bases between. Germline V lookup: CDR1 KGHSH, CDR2 LQKENI. The CDR3 region is CASSPTIGQYEQYF. The CDR3 DNA follows: TGTGCCAGCTCACCGACCATCGGACAATACGAGCAGTACTTC. The full variable domain, its missing parts supplied by reference TRBV18 and TRBJ2-7, is NAGVMQNPRHLVRRRGQEARLRCSPMKGHSHVYWYRQLPEEGLKFMVYLQKENIIDESGMPKERFSAEFPKEGPSILRIQQVVRGDSAAYFCASSPTIGQYEQYFGPGTRLTVT.

About this clone itself: The junction departs from germline at one end; a sequencing error may be responsible. The chain employs TRBV7-7 and TRBJ2-6; 7 bases are a match to TRBD1. Germline V gene lookup returns CDR1 SSHAT and CDR2 FNYEAQ (reference sequence). The CDR3 covers 17 residues. DNA for the CDR3: TGTGCTAGCAGCGCTCTGGACAGGAGCTCTGGGGCCAACGTCCTGACTTTC. Translation: CASSALDRSSGANVLTF.

With regard to this clone: The sample holds other DNA sequences that translate to the same CDR3. This rearrangement joins TRBV27 to TRBJ2-7; D unclear. The CDR3 is 14 residues long. V was shortened by 5 bases and J by 0 bases, with 11 bases between the two germline ends. Germline values: CDR1 MNHEY, CDR2 SMNVEV (reference sequence). The CDR3, as DNA: TGTGCCAGCAGTCCCACGGGTTCCTCCTACGAGCAGTACTTC. Translated, it gives CASSPTGSSYEQYF.

The V call is TRBV7-2, the J call TRBJ1-2; weak D call: TRBD1 (6 bases). This CDR3 contains 16 residues. Germline CDR1 and CDR2: SGHTA and FQGNSA. The V and J ends lost 0 bases and 8 bases respectively, with 19 bases between them. The DNA for the CDR3 is TGTGCCAGCAGCTTAGCTCATGTGGGGGGGGCTCAGGGCTACACCTTC. Protein: CASSLAHVGGAQGYTF.

The CDR3 protein is CASSSRQGPRYEQYF. The CDR3 nucleotides read TGTGCCAGCAGTTCCCGACAGGGGCCCAGATACGAGCAGTACTTC. The chain has TRBV6-5 and TRBJ2-7; 8 bases match TRBD1. This CDR3 comprises 15 residues. V gave up 4 bases and J gave up 4 bases; unmatched junction bases: 9. Germline V gene data show CDR1 as MNHEY and CDR2 as SVGAGI.

The V and J genes are TRBV10-3 and TRBJ2-2; 7 bases map to TRBD2. Trimming cost V 10 bases and J 0 bases; bases outside gene matches: 8. The germline V gene encodes CDR1 ENHRY and CDR2 SYGVKD. The CDR3 covers 15 residues. The CDR3 nucleotides read TGTGCCAGTCGGGAAGCGGGGTCGAACACCGGGGAGCTGTTTTTT. Translating it yields CASREAGSNTGELFF.